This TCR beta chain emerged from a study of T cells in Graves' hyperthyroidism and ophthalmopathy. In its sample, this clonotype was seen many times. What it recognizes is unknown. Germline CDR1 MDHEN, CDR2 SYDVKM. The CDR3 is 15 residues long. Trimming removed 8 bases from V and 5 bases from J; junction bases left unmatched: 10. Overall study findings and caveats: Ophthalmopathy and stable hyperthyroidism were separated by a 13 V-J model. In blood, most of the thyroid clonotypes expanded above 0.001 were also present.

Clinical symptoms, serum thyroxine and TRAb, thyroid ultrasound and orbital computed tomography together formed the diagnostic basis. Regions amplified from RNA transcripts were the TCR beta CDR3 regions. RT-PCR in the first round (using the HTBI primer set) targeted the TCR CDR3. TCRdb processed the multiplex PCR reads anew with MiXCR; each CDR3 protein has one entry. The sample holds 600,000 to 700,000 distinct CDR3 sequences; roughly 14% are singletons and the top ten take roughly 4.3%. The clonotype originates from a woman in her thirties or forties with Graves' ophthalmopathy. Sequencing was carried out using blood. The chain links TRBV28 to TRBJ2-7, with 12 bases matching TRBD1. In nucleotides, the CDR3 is TGTGCCAGCCGAGAACCGGGACAGGGGGCGAACGAGCAGTACTTC. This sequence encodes CASREPGQGANEQYF. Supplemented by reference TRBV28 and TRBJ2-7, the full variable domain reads DVKVTQSSRYLVKRTGEKVFLECVQDMDHENMFWYRQDPGLGLRLIYFSYDVKMKEKGDIPEGYSVSREKKERFSLILESASTNQTSMYLCASREPGQGANEQYFGPGTRLTVT.